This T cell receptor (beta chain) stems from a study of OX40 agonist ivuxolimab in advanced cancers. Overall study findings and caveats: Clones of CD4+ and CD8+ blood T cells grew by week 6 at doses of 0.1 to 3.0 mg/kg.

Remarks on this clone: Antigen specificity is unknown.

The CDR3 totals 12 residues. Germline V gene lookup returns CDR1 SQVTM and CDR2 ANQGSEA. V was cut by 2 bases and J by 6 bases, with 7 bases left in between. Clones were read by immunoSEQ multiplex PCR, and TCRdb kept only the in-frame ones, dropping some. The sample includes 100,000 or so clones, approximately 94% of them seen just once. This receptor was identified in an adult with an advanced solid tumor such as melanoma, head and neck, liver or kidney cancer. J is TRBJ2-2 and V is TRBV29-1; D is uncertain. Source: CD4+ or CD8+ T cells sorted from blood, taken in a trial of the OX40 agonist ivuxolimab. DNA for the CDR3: TGCAGCGTTGAAACAGACTCCGGGGAGCTGTTTTTT. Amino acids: CSVETDSGELFF.